A single sample gave rise to the 19 T cell receptor beta chains below, sequenced in a study of CD8 T cells in ankylosing spondylitis. Findings and caveats of the study: Blood from ankylosing spondylitis patients appeared to carry a characteristic roughly 8-variant TCR beta motif.

These TCRs are of unknown antigen specificity. Each CDR3 protein gets one entry after TCRdb re-called the 5' RACE reads with MiXCR. Altogether fewer than 250,000 distinct CDR3 sequences are present, 18% being singletons, with the ten largest covering about 42%. What was sequenced was blood, either unsorted or a sorted T cell fraction (not recorded which). The receptor source for this set is a male donor with ankylosing spondylitis.

The chain employs TRBV3-1 and TRBJ2-5, with a possible D match to TRBD2 (6 bases). Germline V gives CDR1 LGHDT, CDR2 YNNKEL (reference sequence). The CDR3 is 16 residues long. V lost 2 bases, J lost 5 bases, and 18 bases lay in between. The CDR3 loop is CASSQYLRDFTETQYF. CDR3 sequence (DNA): TGTGCCAGCAGCCAATACCTGCGGGACTTCACGGAGACCCAGTACTTC.

The V and J genes are TRBV9 and TRBJ2-7; perhaps TRBD2 as D (5 bases). The germline V gene encodes CDR1 SGDLS and CDR2 YYNGEE. The germline V and J ends were trimmed by 3 bases and 1 base, with 23 bases remaining between them. CDR3 length: 18 residues. CDR3: CASSAGKMDLAWSYEQYF. Here the CDR3 DNA reads TGTGCCAGCAGCGCGGGAAAAATGGACCTCGCTTGGTCCTACGAGCAGTACTTC.

This clonotype turned up a few times. The rearrangement uses TRBV7-9 and TRBJ2-2, with D perhaps matching TRBD1 (6 bases). The ends were cut back, 8 bases at V and 0 bases at J, with 13 bases in the middle. From germline, CDR1 is SEHNR and CDR2 FQNEAQ (reference sequence). The CDR3 contains 15 residues. The CDR3 reads CASLSTGSNTGELFF. CDR3 DNA: TGTGCCAGCCTTAGCACAGGGTCGAACACCGGGGAGCTGTTTTTT.

This clonotype came up a few times. The chain couples TRBV5-1 to TRBJ1-1; D not certain. Trimming removed 4 bases at V and 5 bases at J, with 15 bases between. Germline V gives CDR1 SGHRS, CDR2 YFSETQ. This CDR3 region has 14 residues. CDR3 loop: CASSLGTTRTEAFF. In DNA form, the CDR3 reads TGCGCCAGCAGCCTCGGAACAACGCGGACTGAAGCTTTCTTT.

The CDR3 DNA follows: TGCGCCAGCACCGTCGGACGGAGTTTCAATCAGCCCCAGCATTTT. Protein sequence: CASTVGRSFNQPQHF. The chain combines TRBV5-1 with TRBJ1-5; D gene unclear. The length of the CDR3 is 15 residues. Germline V lookup: CDR1 SGHRS, CDR2 YFSETQ. V lost 6 bases and J 3 bases, leaving 16 bases between the germline ends.

CDR3 bases: TGTGCCAGCAGCGTAGACGGAGTTTCCTACAATGAGCAGTTCTTC. Translated, it gives CASSVDGVSYNEQFF. The genes are TRBV9 and TRBJ2-1; D remains ambiguous. The germline CDR1 and CDR2 sequences are SGDLS and YYNGEE. The germline V and J ends were trimmed by 0 bases and 1 base, with 8 bases remaining between them. This CDR3 comprises 15 residues.

This chain links TRBV29-1 with TRBJ2-2, with D possibly called TRBD1 or TRBD2 (6 bases each). The CDR3 runs to 17 residues. In germline, CDR1 is SQVTM, CDR2 ANQGSEA. V dropped 0 bases and J dropped 6 bases, with 20 bases sitting between them. In nucleotides, the CDR3 is TGCAGCGTTGAAGATCCCGATGGAGGGGGGCGGGCCGGGGAGCTGTTTTTT. The encoded protein is CSVEDPDGGGRAGELFF.

V gene TRBV13 combines with J gene TRBJ2-1; TRBD1 is a possible D gene (6 bases). The CDR3 runs 17 residues. V shed 1 base and J shed 0 bases, with 13 bases lying between them. CDR1 is PRHDT and CDR2 is FYEKMQ in the germline V gene (reference sequence). The CDR3 region has the DNA TGTGCCAGCAGCTTAGTCCCACAGGGCCACTCCTACAATGAGCAGTTCTTC. Protein sequence: CASSLVPQGHSYNEQFF. Supplemented by reference TRBV13 and TRBJ2-1, the full variable domain reads AAGVIQSPRHLIKEKRETATLKCYPIPRHDTVYWYQQGPGQDPQFLISFYEKMQSDKGSIPDRFSAQQFSDYHSELNMSSLELGDSALYFCASSLVPQGHSYNEQFFGPGTRLTVL.

There are a few counts of this clonotype. The chain uses TRBV13 and TRBJ1-5; D is uncertain. Germline V gives CDR1 PRHDT, CDR2 FYEKMQ (reference sequence). The ends were cut back, 0 bases at V and 6 bases at J, with 12 bases in the middle. This CDR3 contains 15 residues. The CDR3 bases are TGTGCCAGCAGCTTAGGTAGAGGGTTAGGTCAGCCCCAGCATTTT. Its translation: CASSLGRGLGQPQHF.

The chain uses TRBV20-1 and TRBJ2-1, with 10 bases aligning to TRBD2. Trimming cost V 0 bases and J 9 bases; bases outside gene matches: 5. There are 14 residues in the CDR3. CDR1 is DFQATT and CDR2 is SNEGSKA in the germline V gene (reference sequence). CDR3 region: CSARDIGTSVEQFF. The CDR3 bases are TGCAGTGCTAGAGATATCGGGACTAGCGTTGAGCAGTTCTTC.

In this sample, this clonotype turned up a few times. The V call is TRBV19, the J call TRBJ2-1; perhaps TRBD2 as D (6 bases). CDR3 length: 13 residues. V lost 7 bases to trimming and J lost 9 bases, with 16 bases between them. Per germline, CDR1 LNHDA and CDR2 SQIVND (reference sequence). The CDR3 reads CASTLGGPGEQFF. DNA of the CDR3: TGTGCCAGTACCCTGGGGGGTCCCGGTGAGCAGTTCTTC.

Remarks on this clonotype: The germline gene is not matched at one end of the junction; a read error may be the cause. The rearrangement joins TRBV27 to TRBJ2-5; 15 bases map to TRBD2. Germline CDR1 is MNHEY and CDR2 is SMNVEV (reference sequence). The CDR3 contains 15 residues. Here the CDR3 DNA reads TGTGCCAGCAGTTTTGGGACTAGCGGGAGGAGGGGTCTATCCTTC. Its translation is CASSFGTSGRRGLSF.

This clonotype was seen more than once but under ten times. The chain is built from TRBV11-2 and TRBJ2-7, with D possibly TRBD1 on 6 matching bases. Germline assignment: CDR1 SGHAT and CDR2 FQNNGV. V lost 5 bases and J lost 4, with 18 bases in between. The CDR3 consists of 15 residues. As DNA, the CDR3 is TGTGCCAGCAGCGGCCAATGGACAGCCGCATACGAGCAGTACTTC. It yields the protein CASSGQWTAAYEQYF.

The chain links TRBV15 to TRBJ2-5; 8 bases map to TRBD2. V was clipped by 3 bases and J by 1 base; unmatched bases: 7. Per germline, CDR1 LNHNV and CDR2 YYDKDF (reference sequence). The CDR3 extends over 16 amino acids. For the CDR3, the DNA is TGTGCCACCAGCAGCCATCCGACTAGCGTCCAAGAGACCCAGTACTTC. Amino acid sequence: CATSSHPTSVQETQYF.

The genes are TRBV12-3 or TRBV12-4 and TRBJ2-6, with TRBD2 matching 11 bases. Trimming removed 5 bases from V and 0 bases from J; junction bases left unmatched: 6. This CDR3 region has 18 residues. The CDR3 region is CASSLTSGEPSGANVLTF. In DNA, the CDR3 is TGTGCCAGCAGTCTGACTAGCGGGGAGCCCTCTGGGGCCAACGTCCTGACTTTC.

The rearrangement joins TRBV6-1 to TRBJ2-1; perhaps TRBD2 as D (5 bases). Looked up from germline, CDR1 is MNHNS and CDR2 is SASEGT. V was trimmed by 10 bases and J by 0 bases, leaving 13 bases between them. The CDR3 extends over 14 amino acids. CDR3: CAINSGRSYNEQFF. CDR3 in DNA: TGTGCCATCAACAGCGGACGCTCCTACAATGAGCAGTTCTTC.

This clonotype has more than one count but fewer than ten. This sequence joins TRBV27 and TRBJ1-6; D is ambiguous. CDR1 is MNHEY and CDR2 is SMNVEV in the germline V gene (reference sequence). The CDR3 length is 14 residues. V was trimmed by 4 bases and J by 4 bases, leaving 8 bases between them. The CDR3 DNA reads TGTGCCAGCAGTTGGGAAGCTTATAATTCACCCCTCCACTTT. This translates into CASSWEAYNSPLHF.

This clonotype was observed many times. CDR3 residues: CASSLATSYEQYF. Written as DNA, the CDR3 is TGTGCCAGCAGTTTGGCTACCTCCTACGAGCAGTACTTC. This chain uses TRBV27 with TRBJ2-7; D unresolved. The CDR3 runs 13 residues. Trimming left V 3 bases short and J 0 bases short, with 6 bases between. The germline CDR1 and CDR2 sequences are MNHEY and SMNVEV (reference sequence).

The chain employs TRBV20-1 and TRBJ2-7, with a weak D call TRBD2 (6 bases). The CDR3 runs to 14 residues. V shed 5 bases and J shed 2 bases, with 16 bases lying between them. Germline CDR1 is DFQATT and CDR2 is SNEGSKA (reference sequence). The CDR3 nucleotides read TGCAGTGCTGGGGGTGATAGCGGTACCTACGAGCAGTACTTC. This encodes CSAGGDSGTYEQYF.